One and the same sample provided the 4 T cell receptor beta chains below, sequenced in a study of blood T cell repertoires in COVID-19. Assay: immunoSEQ multiplex PCR; the TCRdb copy retains only in-frame clones and omits some. The sample shows 200,000 to 250,000 clones, 80% to 90% of them seen only once. The sample consisted of PBMCs or T cells enriched from blood (not recorded which). Receptors were obtained from a woman aged 18-30 years in a cohort exposed to, infected with or recovered from COVID-19 (not recorded which).

This clone was counted once. The rearrangement uses TRBV27 and TRBJ1-5, with TRBD1 identical over 10 bases. Germline V lookup: CDR1 MNHEY, CDR2 SMNVEV (reference sequence). The CDR3 sequence is 15 residues long. After removal of 5 bases from V and 6 bases from J, the junction contained 7 bases not matched to a gene. The CDR3 loop reads CASSGGQGSTQPQHF. Here the CDR3 DNA reads TGTGCCAGCAGTGGGGGACAGGGGAGTACTCAGCCCCAGCATTTT.

This sequence joins TRBV7-8 and TRBJ1-2, with D maybe TRBD1 (5 bases). This CDR3 contains 16 residues. Trimming shortened V by 5 bases and J by 3 bases, and 19 bases separated the two germline ends. Germline V gives CDR1 SGHVS, CDR2 FQNEAQ. CDR3 in DNA: TGTGCCAGCAGCACAAAGTCGGGGGGACCCTACTATGGCTACACCTTC. Translating gives CASSTKSGGPYYGYTF.

The chain joins TRBV11-1 to TRBJ2-2, with a weak D call TRBD1 (5 bases). Looked up from germline, CDR1 is SGHAT and CDR2 is FQDESV (reference sequence). This CDR3 region has 16 residues. V was trimmed by 3 bases and J by 0 bases, leaving 11 bases between them. CDR3 coding DNA: TGTGCCAGCAGCTTTACCCAGGGTTCGAACACCGGGGAGCTGTTTTTT. This sequence encodes CASSFTQGSNTGELFF. Together with reference TRBV11-1 and TRBJ2-2, the CDR3 gives the full variable domain: EAEVAQSPRYKITEKSQAVAFWCDPISGHATLYWYRQILGQGPELLVQFQDESVVDDSQLPKDRFSAERLKGVDSTLKIQPAELGDSAMYLCASSFTQGSNTGELFFGEGSRLTVL.

The chain links TRBV5-6 to TRBJ2-1; a weak D match, TRBD2 (6 bases). CDR1 is SGHDT and CDR2 is YYEEEE in the germline V gene. Trimming took 0 bases from V and 4 from J, leaving 14 bases between them. The CDR3 length is 16 residues. This CDR3 is CASSLVLGSGYNEQFF. The CDR3 bases are TGTGCCAGCAGCTTGGTCCTCGGGAGTGGGTACAATGAGCAGTTCTTC.